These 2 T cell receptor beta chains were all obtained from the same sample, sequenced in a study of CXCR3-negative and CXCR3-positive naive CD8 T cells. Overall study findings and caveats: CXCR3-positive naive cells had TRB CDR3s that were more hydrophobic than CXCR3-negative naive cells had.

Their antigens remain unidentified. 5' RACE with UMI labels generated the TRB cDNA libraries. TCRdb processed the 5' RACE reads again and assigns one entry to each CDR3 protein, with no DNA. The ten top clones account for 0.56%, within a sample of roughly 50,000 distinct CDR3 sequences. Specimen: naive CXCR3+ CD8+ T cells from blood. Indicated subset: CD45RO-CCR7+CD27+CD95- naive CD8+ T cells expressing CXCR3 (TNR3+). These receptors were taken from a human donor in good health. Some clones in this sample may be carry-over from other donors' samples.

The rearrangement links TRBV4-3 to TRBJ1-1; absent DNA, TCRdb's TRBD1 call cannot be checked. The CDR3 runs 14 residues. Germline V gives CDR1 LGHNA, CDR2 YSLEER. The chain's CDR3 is CASSQITGGTEAFF.

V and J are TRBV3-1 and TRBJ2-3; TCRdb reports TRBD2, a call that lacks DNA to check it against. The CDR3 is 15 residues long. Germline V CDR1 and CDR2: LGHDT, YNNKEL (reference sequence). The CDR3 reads CASSQGRLGADTQYF.